This TCR beta chain derives from a study of blood T cell repertoires in COVID-19. Whole-study context: COVID-19 samples, acute and convalescent, were from the United States, Italy and Spain. The analysed material was cDNA or gDNA that came from T cells, B-cell-depleted T cells, or PBMCs.

The CDR3 is 15 amino acids. In the original workflow: Researchers report that nucleated cell counts were estimated from reference gene primer amplification. The assay was immunoSEQ multiplex PCR, and TCRdb's table has in-frame clones only and misses some. That table gives V, J and clone size, and the DNA gave D and trimming. Of 140,000 to 150,000 clones listed, about 90% are singletons. The chain carries TRBV21-1 and TRBJ2-5; the table gives TRBD1 as D, unverified against the DNA. TRBV21-1 is reported as a pseudogene. Sample: peripheral blood. The TCR sequence derives from a human donor in a cohort sampled during active COVID-19. The CDR3 DNA sequence: TGTGCCAGCAGCAAAGAGGGACAGGGAGGGGAGACCCAGTACTTC. Its translation is CASSKEGQGGETQYF.